This passage covers 7 T cell receptor beta chains from one sample sequenced in a study of T-cell memory formation after mild COVID-19. From the 5' RACE reads, TCRdb called clonotypes with MiXCR, one entry per CDR3 protein. The top ten hold more than 20% of the sample, which has a few hundred thousand distinct CDR3 sequences, 15% seen once. Sequenced sample: PBMCs or a T cell subset sorted from them (not recorded which). These receptors all come from a young man who had mild COVID-19 (a few samples of this study predate the infection). Cell type and time point are not known.

The chain joins TRBV5-1 to TRBJ2-6; D not certain. With 0 bases removed from V and 0 bases from J, the gap between germline ends came to 4 bases. Germline V gives CDR1 SGHRS, CDR2 YFSETQ. The CDR3 totals 15 residues. CDR3 region: CASSLEASGANVLTF. In DNA form, the CDR3 reads TGCGCCAGCAGCTTGGAGGCCTCTGGGGCCAACGTCCTGACTTTC.

This clonotype was seen many times. A junction boundary mismatches the germline segment, possibly from a read error. J is TRBJ1-1 and V is TRBV5-1, with D hard to call. Germline-derived CDR1 and CDR2 are SGHRS and YFSETQ. The CDR3 has 12 residues. As DNA, the CDR3 is TGTGCCAGCAGCTTAGTAGGCACTGAAGCTTTCTTT. Translated, it gives CASSLVGTEAFF. The entire variable domain, with the rest obtained from reference TRBV5-1 and TRBJ1-1, is as follows: KAGVTQTPRYLIKTRGQQVTLSCSPISGHRSVSWYQQTPGQGLQFLFEYFSETQRNKGNFPGRFSGRQFSNSRSEMNVSTLELGDSALYLCASSLVGTEAFFGQGTRLTVV.

In its sample, this clonotype was seen a few times. This rearrangement joins TRBV7-9 to TRBJ2-1; no clear D. CDR1 SEHNR and CDR2 FQNEAQ come from the germline V gene (reference sequence). The germline V and J ends were trimmed by 5 bases and 0 bases, with 11 bases remaining between them. The CDR3 length is 15 residues. CDR3 sequence: CASSPSVGSYNEQFF. CDR3 coding DNA: TGTGCCAGCAGCCCGTCTGTGGGCTCCTACAATGAGCAGTTCTTC.

In its sample, this clonotype was seen a few times. The chain couples TRBV29-1 to TRBJ1-1, with a tentative D call TRBD1 (5 bases). This CDR3 contains 14 residues. The V and J ends lost 6 bases and 6 bases respectively, with 20 bases between them. Germline CDR1 is SQVTM and CDR2 is ANQGSEA. The CDR3 DNA reads as TGCAGCGTATTCACGAGGTCAGGGTCATCTGAAGCTTTCTTT. Its protein product is CSVFTRSGSSEAFF.

This clonotype was counted a few times. The chain combines TRBV4-1 with TRBJ2-7; D gene uncertain. V lost 3 bases, J lost 2 bases, and 14 bases lay in between. The germline V gene has CDR1 MGHRA and CDR2 YSYEKL. The CDR3 length is 15 residues. The CDR3 bases are TGCGCCAGCAGCCAGTTCTCGGACGGTACCTACGAGCAGTACTTC. Its protein product is CASSQFSDGTYEQYF.

This clonotype turned up a few times. The V gene is TRBV12-3 or TRBV12-4, the J gene TRBJ2-1; possibly TRBD1 for D (6 bases). Deletions cut 1 base from V and 8 bases from J, with 9 bases between. The CDR3 sequence is 13 residues long. This CDR3 reads CASSLGGRHEQFF. In nucleotides, the CDR3 is TGTGCCAGCAGTTTAGGGGGGCGTCATGAGCAGTTCTTC.

This clonotype was found a few times. The CDR3 is CAISSEAWNTEAFF. For the CDR3, the DNA is TGTGCCATCAGTTCCGAAGCTTGGAACACTGAAGCTTTCTTT. The V gene is TRBV10-3, the J gene TRBJ1-1; D remains ambiguous. This CDR3 spans 14 amino acids. The V gene's germline CDR1 is ENHRY and CDR2 SYGVKD. Trimming left V 5 bases short and J 1 base short, with 11 bases between.